These T cell receptor beta chains were read from a single sample in a study of blood T cell repertoires in COVID-19. Repertoires were generated with immunoSEQ multiplex PCR, while TCRdb's copy carries only in-frame clones and drops some. The repertoire holds fewer than 150,000 clones, about 78% seen once, with roughly 9.8% in the top ten. Sequencing input: peripheral blood. Receptors were obtained from a man between 60 and 70 years old who had recovered from COVID-19. Both conserved end residues are part of each CDR3. D genes are given only for firm matches.

J gene	D gene	V gene	CDR3 protein
TRBJ1-5	-	TRBV9	CASSVGTNQPQHF
TRBJ2-3	-	TRBV28	CASSPSAGDTQYF
TRBJ1-1	-	TRBV28	CASSLVSRGTEAFF
TRBJ1-4	-	TRBV5-6	CASGSGRREKLFF
TRBJ1-1	TRBD1	TRBV19	CASSTGQGLNTEAFF
TRBJ2-1	TRBD1	TRBV5-5	CASSLAGDRGSEQFF
TRBJ2-7	TRBD2	TRBV6-1	CASSETSGTLYEQYF
TRBJ2-7	-	TRBV29-1	CSVVWLNEQYF
TRBJ2-7	TRBD1	TRBV5-1	CASSGGQGKGEQYF
TRBJ2-1	-	TRBV5-6	CASSLYQGYNEQFF
TRBJ2-5	-	TRBV28	CASSSPAGAYQETQYF
TRBJ2-6	-	TRBV4-2	CASSQDRVGSGANVLTF
TRBJ2-7	TRBD2	TRBV19	CASSTSGLAGGEQYF
TRBJ2-2	TRBD2	TRBV5-4	CASSFRLAGDGELFF
TRBJ2-1	-	TRBV6-6	CASINRGNEQFF
TRBJ2-5	-	TRBV24-1	CATSDPGETQYF
TRBJ1-4	-	TRBV19	CASSTTRLATNEKLFF
TRBJ1-1	-	TRBV12-3/TRBV12-4	CASSFENAEAFF
TRBJ1-6	-	TRBV7-3	CASSSGSPYNSPLHF
TRBJ1-1	-	TRBV14	CASSQAGGSSEAFF
TRBJ2-1	TRBD2	TRBV27	CASSLGTSGSQQFF
TRBJ2-1	TRBD2	TRBV19	CASSIGGNGGGSYNEQFF
TRBJ1-3	-	TRBV3-1/TRBV3-2	CASSQDLLSSGNTIYF
TRBJ1-1	-	TRBV25-1	CASSESGPPDRRSEAFF
TRBJ2-7	-	TRBV7-2	CASSPRVSYEQYF
TRBJ2-2	TRBD1	TRBV10-3	CAITPGQGNTGELFF
TRBJ1-1	TRBD1	TRBV6-6	CASSYSSGGAGTEAFF
TRBJ2-5	TRBD1	TRBV6-2/TRBV6-3	CASSYSRGDRGETQYF
TRBJ2-7	-	TRBV25-1	CASSDSGAPRYEQYF
TRBJ1-2	-	TRBV2	CASSEAGGGNYGYTF
TRBJ1-4	-	TRBV30	CAWSVAGEKLFF
TRBJ1-2	-	TRBV15	CATSRSRVRSTYGYTF
TRBJ1-3	-	TRBV29-1	CSVEDPDKGGNTIYF
TRBJ1-2	-	TRBV4-2	CASSQDGVDYGYTF
TRBJ2-2	-	TRBV25-1	CASSEYRDAGELFF